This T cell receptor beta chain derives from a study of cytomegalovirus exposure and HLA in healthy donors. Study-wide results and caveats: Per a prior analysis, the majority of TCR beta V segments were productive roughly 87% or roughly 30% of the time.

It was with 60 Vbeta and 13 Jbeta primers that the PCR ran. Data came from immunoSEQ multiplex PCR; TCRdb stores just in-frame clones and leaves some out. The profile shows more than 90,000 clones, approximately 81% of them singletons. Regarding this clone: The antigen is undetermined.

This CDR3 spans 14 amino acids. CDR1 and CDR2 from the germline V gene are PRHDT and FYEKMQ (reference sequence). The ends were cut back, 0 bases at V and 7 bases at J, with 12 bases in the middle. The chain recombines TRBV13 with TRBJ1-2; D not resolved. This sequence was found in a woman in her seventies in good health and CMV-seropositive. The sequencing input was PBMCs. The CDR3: CASSLGREVGGYTF. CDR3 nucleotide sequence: TGTGCCAGCAGCTTAGGCCGCGAGGTTGGTGGCTACACCTTC.